This TCR beta chain is drawn from a study of shared clonotypes between healthy human individuals (dated by TCRdb to the early 2020s). About the full investigation: Three men and two women, aged 18 to 49 years, made up the cohort. Per donor, three plates each were used for CD4 naive and CD4 memory, two for CD8 naive, and one for CD8 memory. To estimate repertoire size and how much clonotype sharing occurs between individuals, the study deeply sequenced the blood TCR repertoires of several healthy adults. To increase sequencing depth and limit assay-specific biases, TCR repertoire library preparation and sequencing were carried out by different laboratories using diverse techniques. Per donor, leukapheresis produced somewhere between about 0.94 and 8.9 billion PBMCs.

Its CDR3 holds 15 amino acids, cysteine through phenylalanine. The sequence is cut down to CDR3 DNA, 45 bases in frame from base 1. V is pared back by 2 bases and J by 4 bases, with 13 bases lying between the germline termini. The germline V gene encodes CDR1 SGHVS and CDR2 FQNEAQ. TCR CDR3 regions were amplified from genomic DNA by multiplex PCR using the deep immunoSEQ assay. Extracted genomic DNA from each cell subset was distributed evenly across all wells of several immunoSEQ 96-well plates, and each plate was treated as a replicate. For sorted subsets, around 200 ng genomic DNA, equal to tens of thousands of T cell genomes, was loaded into each replicate PCR. Purified libraries were measured with a Qubit 3.0 fluorometer, size-checked on a Bioanalyzer 2100, and measured again with the KAPA Library Quantification kit. Every immunoSEQ 96-well plate was sequenced on a separate single-read 150-cycle Illumina NextSeq 550 flow cell. As for how the authors treated the data: Because the immunoSEQ output held only junctional sequences and lacked quality scores, the filtering could not match the filtering applied to full-length reads. To assign V/J genes and CDR3, sequences were annotated using PyIR, a Python wrapper for IgBLAST v1.9, with IMGT germline references. Any read was removed if the V/J assignment was weak (E-value above 1e-6), the CDR3 was missing, or the read contained stop codons, out-of-frame junctions, or ambiguous translated residues. V3J clonotypes were defined as sequences sharing the same inferred V gene, J gene, and CDR3 amino acid sequence. To compute the percentage overlap between repertoires, the number of shared unique clonotypes was divided by the size of the smaller repertoire. Richness of each repertoire was evaluated using RTK rarefaction, the Chao1 estimator, and Recon v2.1 estimates of unobserved clonotypes. Generation probabilities for all TCRbeta clonotypes obtained by the gDNA method from a handful of donors were computed using OLGA. Sourced from immuneACCESS, this table was stored by TCRdb with only in-frame sequences that have V and J called. A share of the clones is absent; for the studies checked, an unresolved V gene accounts for under half, and the remainder has no known explanation. Clonal size and the V and J genes are those of that table, whereas D and trimming came from the DNA. In this sample the table shows some 2,000,000 clones, just under 95% of which occur a single time. The top ten hold 0.85% to 1.2% of the sample.

CD8 naive samples consisted of CD45RO-negative cells that were positively selected for CCR7, yielding a CD45RA+CCR7+ population without TemRA cells. The donors were healthy, HIV-negative adults with no recently reported acute infections or vaccinations. Every donor was a Caucasian adult living in Nashville, Tennessee, USA. Blood was collected by leukapheresis, and PBMCs were isolated by Ficoll-Histopaque density gradient centrifugation and then cryopreserved in liquid nitrogen vapor phase. Analytical flow cytometry was used to check the purity and quantity of each magnetically sorted T cell population. From each sorted fraction, genomic DNA was isolated and quantified by UV absorbance on a Nanodrop 2000c. The full study reports these points: Clonotypes shared by all four sorted-subset donors showed higher generation probabilities than non-shared clonotypes. Estimated clonotype richness was generally larger for naive than for memory subsets. Sampling was restricted to blood, and TCR repertoires in tissue are likely to differ from TCR repertoires in blood. Incomplete sequencing was indicated by rarefaction of sorted-subset datasets, despite the large sequencing depth. Pairwise subsampling indicated that sequencing depth was expected to affect the degree of clonotype sharing among donors. Because the study included a small number of donors, the genetic and exposure-history diversity represented was limited. When a handful of donors were compared, the shared fraction of clonotypes was about 5.2% for naive CD4, roughly 3.3% for naive CD8, 2% to 2.5% for memory CD4, and less than 0.45% for memory CD8.

Notes on this clone: Its cognate antigen has yet to be identified. No much larger clonotype is one base removed from it; base qualities were not supplied.

Sequencing was performed on naive CD8+ T cells sorted from blood. The cell subset or site label on this specimen signifies: CD45RA+CCR7+. The chain joins TRBV7-8 to TRBJ2-3; D gene: possibly TRBD2, on 5 matching bases. This TCR was sampled from a man between 18 and 35 years old in good health. The DNA sequence is as follows: TGTGCCAGCAGCTTAAGCTGGGAGAGGGCAGATACGCAGTATTTT. It codes for CASSLSWERADTQYF. Beyond the CDR3, the reference TRBV7-8 and TRBJ2-3 genes provide the residues; the full variable domain reads: GAGVSQSPRYKVAKRGQDVALRCDPISGHVSLFWYQQALGQGPEFLTYFQNEAQLDKSGLPSDRFFAERPEGSVSTLKIQRTQQEDSAVYLCASSLSWERADTQYFGPGTRLTVL.